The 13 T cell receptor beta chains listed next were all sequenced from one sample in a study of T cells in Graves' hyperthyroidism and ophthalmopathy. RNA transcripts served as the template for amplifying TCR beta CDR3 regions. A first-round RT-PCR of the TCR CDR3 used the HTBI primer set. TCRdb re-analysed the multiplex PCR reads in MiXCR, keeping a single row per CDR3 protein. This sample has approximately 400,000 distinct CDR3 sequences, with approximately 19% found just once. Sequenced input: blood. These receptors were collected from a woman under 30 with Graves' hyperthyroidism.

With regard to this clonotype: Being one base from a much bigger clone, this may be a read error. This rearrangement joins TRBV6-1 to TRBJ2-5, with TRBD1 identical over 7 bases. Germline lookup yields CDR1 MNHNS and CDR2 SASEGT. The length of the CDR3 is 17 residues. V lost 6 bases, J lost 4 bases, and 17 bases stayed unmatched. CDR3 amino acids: CASSNRRDSDNPETQYF. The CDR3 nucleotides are TGTGCCAGCAGCAATCGAAGGGACAGCGATAATCCAGAGACCCAGTACTTC.

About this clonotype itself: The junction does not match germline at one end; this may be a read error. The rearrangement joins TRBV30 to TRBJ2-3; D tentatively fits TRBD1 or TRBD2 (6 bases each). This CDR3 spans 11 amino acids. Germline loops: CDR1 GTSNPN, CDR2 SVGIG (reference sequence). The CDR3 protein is CAWSVRGAAGF. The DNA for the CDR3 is TGTGCCTGGAGTGTAAGGGGGGCAGCTGGGTTC.

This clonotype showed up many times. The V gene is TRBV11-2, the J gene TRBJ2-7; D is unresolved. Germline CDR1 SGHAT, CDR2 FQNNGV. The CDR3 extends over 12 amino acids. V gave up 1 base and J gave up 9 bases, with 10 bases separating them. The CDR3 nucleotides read TGTGCCAGCAGCTTAGCCGACCCCTCGCAGTACTTC. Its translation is CASSLADPSQYF.

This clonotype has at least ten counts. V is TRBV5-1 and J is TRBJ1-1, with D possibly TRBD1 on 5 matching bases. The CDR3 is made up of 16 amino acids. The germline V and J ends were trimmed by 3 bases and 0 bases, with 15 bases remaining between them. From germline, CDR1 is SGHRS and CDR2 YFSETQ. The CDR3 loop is CASSWGGGRMNTEAFF. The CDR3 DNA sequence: TGCGCCAGCAGCTGGGGTGGGGGGAGGATGAACACTGAAGCTTTCTTT.

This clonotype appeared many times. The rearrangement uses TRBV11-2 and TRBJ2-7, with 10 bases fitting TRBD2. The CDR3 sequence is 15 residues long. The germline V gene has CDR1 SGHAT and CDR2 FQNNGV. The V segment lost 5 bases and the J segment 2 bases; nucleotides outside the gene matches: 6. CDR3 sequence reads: CASSPVAGGTYEQYF. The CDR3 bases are TGTGCCAGCAGCCCCGTAGCGGGGGGCACCTACGAGCAGTACTTC.

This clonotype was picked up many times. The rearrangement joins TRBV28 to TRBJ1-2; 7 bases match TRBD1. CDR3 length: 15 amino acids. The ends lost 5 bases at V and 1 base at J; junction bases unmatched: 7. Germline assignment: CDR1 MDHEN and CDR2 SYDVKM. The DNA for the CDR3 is TGTGCCAGCAGTGAAGGAGGGGGCGTTAACTATGGCTACACCTTC. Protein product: CASSEGGGVNYGYTF.

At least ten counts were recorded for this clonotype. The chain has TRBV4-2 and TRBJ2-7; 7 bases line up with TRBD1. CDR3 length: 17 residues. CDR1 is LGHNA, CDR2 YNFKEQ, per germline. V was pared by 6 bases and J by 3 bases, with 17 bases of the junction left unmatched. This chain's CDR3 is CASSYPIDRAFSYEQYF. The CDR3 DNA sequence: TGTGCCAGCAGTTATCCCATCGACAGGGCCTTCAGCTACGAGCAGTACTTC.

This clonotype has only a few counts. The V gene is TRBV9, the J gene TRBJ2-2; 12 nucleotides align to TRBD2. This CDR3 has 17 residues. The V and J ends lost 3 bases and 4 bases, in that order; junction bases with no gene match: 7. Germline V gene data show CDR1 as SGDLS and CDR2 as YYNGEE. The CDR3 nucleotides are TGTGCCAGCAGCGGACTAGCGGGGGCCCCGGGCACCGGGGAGCTGTTTTTT. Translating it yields CASSGLAGAPGTGELFF.

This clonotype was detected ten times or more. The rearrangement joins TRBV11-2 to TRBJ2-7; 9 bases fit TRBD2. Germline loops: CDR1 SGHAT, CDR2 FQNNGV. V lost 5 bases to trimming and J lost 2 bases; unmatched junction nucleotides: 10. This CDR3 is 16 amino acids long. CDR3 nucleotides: TGTGCCAGCAGCCGCTACGCTAGCGGGGAGACCTACGAGCAGTACTTC. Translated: CASSRYASGETYEQYF.

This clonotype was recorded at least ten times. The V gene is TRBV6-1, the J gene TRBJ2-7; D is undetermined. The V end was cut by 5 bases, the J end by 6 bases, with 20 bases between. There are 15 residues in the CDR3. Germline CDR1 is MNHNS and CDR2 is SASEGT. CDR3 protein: CASSKLRVPTLEQYF. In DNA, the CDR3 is TGTGCCAGCAGTAAGCTTAGGGTCCCGACCCTCGAGCAGTACTTC.

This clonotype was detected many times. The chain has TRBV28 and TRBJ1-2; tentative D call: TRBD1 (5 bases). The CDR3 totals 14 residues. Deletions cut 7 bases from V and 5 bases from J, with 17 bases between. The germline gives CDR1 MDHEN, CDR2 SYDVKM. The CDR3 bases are TGTGCCAGCACCGGGGACCCCCGGACGTATGGCTACACCTTC. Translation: CASTGDPRTYGYTF.

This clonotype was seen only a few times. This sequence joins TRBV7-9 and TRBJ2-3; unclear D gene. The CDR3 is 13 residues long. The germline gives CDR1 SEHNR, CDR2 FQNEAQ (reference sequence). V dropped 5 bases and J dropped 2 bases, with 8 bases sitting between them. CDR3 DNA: TGTGCCAGCAGCCCCGAGAACACAGATACGCAGTATTTT. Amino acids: CASSPENTDTQYF.

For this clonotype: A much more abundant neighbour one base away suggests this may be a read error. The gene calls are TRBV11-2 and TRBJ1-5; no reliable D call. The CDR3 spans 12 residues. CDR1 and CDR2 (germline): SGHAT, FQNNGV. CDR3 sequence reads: CSSSLEAGPQHF. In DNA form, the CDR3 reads TGTTCCAGCAGCTTGGAAGCGGGACCCCAGCATTTT.